This T cell receptor (beta chain) is from a study of T cells in narcolepsy (dated by TCRdb to 2017 to 2018). A note on the overall study: Healthy control donors were enrolled in the study alongside patients who had narcolepsy type 1 or type 2 (NT1, NT2). The study sought autoreactive T cells targeting hypocretin neuron self-antigens (hypocretin, TRIB2) in narcolepsy patients, using TCR Vbeta sequencing to track clonotypes in blood and CSF.

Of note for this clone: What this receptor recognizes is not known. Within one base of it there is no much larger clone, and no base qualities were kept.

The method was the immunoSEQ multiplex PCR assay. TCRdb stores this immuneACCESS table with in-frame sequences only. Part of the clones is absent; in the studies checked, under half of the shortfall reflects unresolved V genes, and no reason is known for the rest. This sample holds tens of thousands of clones; around 85% were observed only once. 1.5% to 2% of the sample rests with the top ten. The trim is 3 bases for V and 1 base for J, with a gap of 10 bases between the germline ends. The germline V gene specifies SGDLS as CDR1 and YYNGEE as CDR2. The CDR3 runs 14 amino acids, cysteine and phenylalanine included. The retained sequence is limited to the CDR3, 42 bases, with the frame set at the first base. For TCR Vbeta sequencing, memory CD4+ T cells were sorted ex vivo from the peripheral blood of both healthy controls and narcolepsy patients. Study-level results and caveats: Plots comparing CSF and blood CD4+ T cell clonotypes from the same patient highlighted HCRT-specific and TRIB2-specific autoreactive clonotypes. No sequences matching autoreactive T cell clones were present in some of the blood memory CD4+ repertoires from patients and controls. According to the report, autoreactive clonotypes were detected serially in the blood of the same patients and of different patients, but not in healthy controls. Patients and controls had comparable numbers of sequenced blood memory CD4+ clonotypes, averaging about 39,000 and 30,000, respectively.

The sequence links TRBV9 to TRBJ1-1; too little of a D gene remains to name it. The source is a human donor with narcolepsy. The sequenced material came from CD45RA- memory CD4+ T cells from PBMCs. Taken with the paper, the label for cell subset or site translates to: memory T cells sorted ex vivo from peripheral blood. The CDR3 reads CASSATVGNTEAFF. Here is the DNA: TGTGCCAGCAGCGCTACGGTGGGGAACACTGAAGCTTTCTTT.